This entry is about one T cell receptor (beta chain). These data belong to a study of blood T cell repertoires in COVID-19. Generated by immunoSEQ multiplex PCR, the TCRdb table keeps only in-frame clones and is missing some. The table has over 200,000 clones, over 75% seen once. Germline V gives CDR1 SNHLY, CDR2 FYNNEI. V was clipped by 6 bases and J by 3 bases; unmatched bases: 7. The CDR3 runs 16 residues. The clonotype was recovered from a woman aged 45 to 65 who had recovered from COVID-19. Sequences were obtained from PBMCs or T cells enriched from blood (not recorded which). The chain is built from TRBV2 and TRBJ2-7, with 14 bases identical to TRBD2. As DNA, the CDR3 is TGTGCCAGCAGACCTCCGGGACTAGCGGGAGTCTACGAGCAGTACTTC. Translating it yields CASRPPGLAGVYEQYF.